One and the same sample provided the 3 T cell receptor beta chains below, sequenced in a study of response to subunit inactivated influenza vaccine (dated by TCRdb to between 2018 and 2020). Libraries came from RT-PCR. Sequencing instrument: Illumina HiSeq 2500. The raw public reads went through TCRdb reprocessing: fastp at Q25, MiXCR clone calling, in-frame beta chains kept. One record per CDR3 amino acid sequence lists the most common genes and DNA. For this sample the table gives 450,000 to 550,000 distinct CDR3 sequences, of which around 25% were detected only once. The top ten clones comprise under 2.5% of the sample. The specimen comprised CD4+ T cells sorted from PBMCs, sampled 5 days after vaccination. These receptors came from a man aged 50 or older who received an inactivated influenza vaccine. Donor details come from another sample of the same person, matched by shared clones.

This chain joins TRBV5-1 and TRBJ2-7, with D perhaps TRBD1 (5 bases). With 0 bases removed from V and 6 bases from J, the gap between germline ends came to 7 bases. CDR1 is SGHRS, CDR2 YFSETQ, per germline. This CDR3 has 12 residues. CDR3 residues: CASSLERGEQYF. The CDR3 DNA follows: TGCGCCAGCAGCTTGGAAAGGGGCGAGCAGTACTTC.

The chain links TRBV4-3 to TRBJ2-7; D gene unclear. Trimming removed 0 bases from V and 2 bases from J, with 11 bases in between. Per germline, CDR1 LGHNA and CDR2 YSLEER. The CDR3 spans 15 residues. The CDR3 bases are TGCGCCAGCAGCCAAGATCAGAGAGCGCCCTACGAGCAGTACTTC. This sequence encodes CASSQDQRAPYEQYF.

CDR3 DNA sequence: TGCGCCAGCAGCTTGGAATTCGAAAAACTGTTTTTT. This codes for CASSLEFEKLFF. The J gene is TRBJ1-4, the V gene TRBV5-1; D ambiguous. The CDR3 extends over 12 amino acids. Trimming removed 0 bases from V and 8 bases from J, with 5 bases in between. The germline CDR1 and CDR2 sequences are SGHRS and YFSETQ.